This entry features one T cell receptor (beta chain) sequence. The antigen this receptor binds is unknown. Qualities for individual bases were not recorded, and no much larger clone is one base off. These data belong to a study of Ad26.COV2.S vaccination and SARS-CoV-2 variants (dated by TCRdb to 2020 to 2022). For the study in its entirety: Donors in the vaccine arm were drawn from COV1001, a multicentre, randomized, double-blind, placebo-controlled phase I-IIa trial testing Ad26.COV2.S in healthy adults. Ad26.COV2.S was administered intramuscularly at a dose of 5x10^10 or 1x10^11 viral particles, either as one shot or as two shots given 56 days apart. The specificity and breadth of SARS-CoV-2-reactive T cell receptors after Ad26.COV2.S vaccination were assessed by TCRbeta repertoire sequencing. The TCR-sequenced set comprised about 32 samples: some 20 Ad26.COV2.S vaccine recipients, 5 placebo recipients and 8 SARS-CoV-2 convalescent individuals. Participants in the trial were split at random into five groups of five each, receiving low-dose or high-dose Ad26.COV2.S once or twice, or else placebo on both occasions. Investigators remained blinded to trial group allocation during experiments and outcome assessment.

The label giving this sample's treatment or condition can be read as: around 19 received Ad26.COV2.S at low or high dose, single or two shots; 5 received placebo; per-sample allocation not given. For vaccine and placebo recipients, repertoires were sequenced using samples collected on day 63 after the first injection. Between 29 July and 7 August 2020, Cohort 1b enrolled 20 to 30 adults aged 18-55 years at one site in Boston, USA. As a vaccine, Ad26.COV2.S was a replication-incompetent adenovirus type 26 vector that expressed a prefusion-stabilized SARS-CoV-2 spike protein derived from the original Wuhan strain. Points the paper makes about the study in general: After vaccination, spike-specific CD8+ and CD4+ T cell responses were reported to show substantial breadth. The study lacked the statistical power to compare responses across vaccine doses or regimens. The authors noted that total T cell responses may have been underestimated by the TCR breadth and depth analyses. Higher spike-specific TCR breadth was observed in Ad26.COV2.S recipients than in placebo recipients (P = 0.0014). Comparable non-spike TCR breadth was observed between vaccine and placebo recipients, consistent with only spike being contained in the vaccine.

The CDR3 goes from the cysteine to the phenylalanine over 16 residues. Left in the record is the CDR3 DNA by itself, 48 bases read in frame from the first base. CDR1 and CDR2, looked up from the germline V gene, are SGHVS and FQNEAQ. The germline ends are 20 bases apart after V is trimmed by 4 bases and J by 7 bases. TCRbeta CDR3 regions were sequenced with the immunoSEQ Assay. After extraction, genomic DNA underwent amplification by bias-controlled multiplex PCR, followed by high-throughput sequencing. Processing in the source paper ran as follows. To quantify the absolute abundance of every unique TCRbeta CDR3 region, sequences were collapsed and filtered. T cell fraction was estimated by normalizing TCRbeta template counts to usable DNA, which was measured by amplifying reference genes present in all nucleated cells. Repertoire TCRs were annotated as SARS-CoV-2-specific by exact matching of V gene, CDR3 amino acid sequence and J gene to a known reactive TCR set. The reference SARS-CoV-2 TCR set came from MIRA and was filtered for enrichment in COVID-19-positive ImmuneCODE repertoires, removing public or cross-reactive TCRs. Drawing on the MIRA antigens, annotated TCRs were analysed further at the level of specific ORF or position within ORF. Breadth was defined as the number of annotated unique rearrangements divided by the total number of unique productive rearrangements, and depth was defined as the summed frequency of the annotated unique rearrangements. Two-sided Wilcoxon rank-sum tests were used to compare TCR breadth between groups. TCRdb stores this immuneACCESS table with in-frame sequences only. Part of the clones is absent; in the studies checked, under half of the shortfall reflects unresolved V genes, and no reason is known for the rest. That table is the source of V, J and clone size, and D and trimming were worked out from the DNA. Present in this sample are about 400,000 clones, roughly 90% of which were seen just once. The ten most abundant clones make up about 3.5% of the sample.

The sequence came from a person aged 18 to 65 who received the Ad26.COV2.S COVID-19 vaccine or a placebo. The sample was peripheral blood, taken in a trial of Ad26.COV2.S vaccine versus placebo. The sequence is built from TRBV7-8 and TRBJ2-1; a confident D gene designation cannot be given. In nucleotide form, the sequence is TGTGCCAGCAGCTGGCCCCTTCGAAAACCCCAAAATGAGCAGTTCTTC. Translated, it reads CASSWPLRKPQNEQFF.